Presented here are 13 T cell receptor beta chains from one specimen sequenced in a study of cytomegalovirus exposure and HLA in healthy donors. The PCR was carried out with 60 Vbeta primers and 13 Jbeta primers. The table came from immunoSEQ multiplex PCR; TCRdb's copy has only in-frame clones and leaves some out. Of 85,000 to 100,000 clones in the sample, roughly 80% are singletons; the top ten hold just over 0.75%. The sequencing sample was made of PBMCs. The receptors derive from a woman aged 55-70 years in good health and CMV-seronegative.

V and J are TRBV18 and TRBJ1-5, with D maybe TRBD1 (6 bases). Germline V CDR1 and CDR2: KGHSH, LQKENI. The V end lost 4 bases, the J end lost 1 base, and 11 bases lay between the germline ends. CDR3 length: 15 amino acids. The CDR3 DNA sequence: TGTGCCAGCTCACTAACAGGGATCAGCAATCAGCCCCAGCATTTT. It is translated as CASSLTGISNQPQHF.

The rearrangement joins TRBV27 to TRBJ1-2; 8 bases match TRBD1. Germline-derived CDR1 and CDR2 are MNHEY and SMNVEV (reference sequence). The CDR3 covers 14 residues. J was trimmed by 1 base and V by 8 bases; bases with no gene match: 6. CDR3 residues: CASGRTGNNYGYTF. In DNA, the CDR3 is TGTGCCAGCGGGAGGACAGGGAATAACTATGGCTACACCTTC.

Concerning this clone itself: This specimen includes other DNA sequences encoding the same CDR3. This chain joins TRBV5-6 and TRBJ1-2; the D is unclear. The CDR3 loop spans 12 amino acids. V lost 0 bases, J lost 4 bases, and 4 bases lay in between. The germline V gene has CDR1 SGHDT and CDR2 YYEEEE. CDR3 in amino acids: CASSLDTYGYTF. The CDR3 bases are TGTGCCAGCAGCTTGGACACCTATGGCTACACCTTC.

The gene calls are TRBV7-9 and TRBJ2-3; 9 positions match TRBD1. The CDR3 sequence is 15 residues long. Unmatched junction bases numbered 7, after V lost 4 bases and J lost 5 bases. Germline-derived CDR1 and CDR2 are SEHNR and FQNEAQ (reference sequence). The CDR3 loop is CASSSGQGKVDTQYF. In DNA form, the CDR3 reads TGTGCCAGCAGCTCGGGACAGGGAAAGGTAGATACGCAGTATTTT.

This clone was counted once. V gene TRBV5-1 combines with J gene TRBJ2-1; 11 bases are a match to TRBD2. Germline-derived CDR1 and CDR2 are SGHRS and YFSETQ. Losses at the gene ends were 4 bases for V and 0 bases for J; bases not matched to a gene: 6. There are 17 residues in the CDR3. The CDR3 is CASSVLAGGSSYNEQFF. CDR3 DNA sequence: TGCGCCAGCAGCGTCTTAGCGGGAGGGAGCTCCTACAATGAGCAGTTCTTC.

The chain recombines TRBV2 with TRBJ1-2, with D perhaps matching TRBD1 (6 bases). The V end was cut by 3 bases, the J end by 11 bases, with 10 bases between. This CDR3 spans 11 amino acids. CDR1 and CDR2 from the germline V gene are SNHLY and FYNNEI. CDR3 sequence: CASSDLQGYTF. In DNA form, the CDR3 reads TGTGCCAGCAGTGACCTACAGGGATACACCTTC.

The chain joins TRBV6-5 to TRBJ2-7; 13 bases agree with TRBD2. CDR1 MNHEY and CDR2 SVGAGI come from the germline V gene. V lost 0 bases and J lost 4; bases outside the gene matches: 3. This CDR3 region has 16 residues. In DNA form, the CDR3 reads TGTGCCAGCAGTTACTCGCGGGGACTAGCGGGGTACGAGCAGTACTTC. Protein product: CASSYSRGLAGYEQYF.

The rearrangement joins TRBV4-3 to TRBJ1-3; 9 nucleotides align to TRBD1. Trimming took 2 bases from V and 1 from J; bases not matched to a gene: 3. Germline CDR1 reads LGHNA; CDR2 reads YSLEER. This CDR3 is built from 16 residues. This CDR3 is CASSQSGTGSGNTIYF. In DNA, the CDR3 is TGCGCCAGCAGCCAATCCGGGACAGGGTCTGGAAACACCATATATTTT.

V gene TRBV29-1 combines with J gene TRBJ2-5, with a possible D match to TRBD2 (5 bases). The length of the CDR3 is 14 residues. Trimming stripped 7 bases from V and 5 bases from J, with 20 bases between. Germline loops: CDR1 SQVTM, CDR2 ANQGSEA. For the CDR3, the DNA is TGCAGCGCCCCCGGCCACGGGGTGGGGGAGACCCAGTACTTC. Encoded protein: CSAPGHGVGETQYF.

The chain recombines TRBV6-5 with TRBJ1-1; D gene unclear. The CDR3 extends over 15 amino acids. The germline V gene encodes CDR1 MNHEY and CDR2 SVGAGI. Deletions cut 0 bases from V and 1 base from J, with 9 bases between. The CDR3 DNA reads as TGTGCCAGCAGTTACTCGAGGTCACAGAACACTGAAGCTTTCTTT. It specifies CASSYSRSQNTEAFF.

The chain recombines TRBV19 with TRBJ2-7; 8 bases are shared with TRBD2. Germline V CDR1 and CDR2: LNHDA, SQIVND (reference sequence). With 5 bases clipped from V and 3 bases from J, the junction kept 6 bases outside the gene matches. This CDR3 comprises 14 residues. The CDR3 protein is CASSPSGSNYEQYF. The CDR3 region has the DNA TGTGCCAGTAGTCCGAGCGGGAGCAACTACGAGCAGTACTTC.

The gene calls are TRBV25-1 and TRBJ1-6, with D hard to call. The V gene lost 6 bases and the J gene lost 0 bases, with 9 bases spanning the gap. This CDR3 region has 15 residues. CDR1 and CDR2 (germline): MGHDK, SYGVNS. CDR3 region: CASRPESSYNSPLHF. The CDR3 coding sequence is TGTGCCAGCAGACCAGAAAGCTCCTATAATTCACCCCTCCACTTT.

The chain is built from TRBV27 and TRBJ1-1, with no clear D. The CDR3 loop spans 13 amino acids. The V and J ends lost 2 bases and 4 bases respectively, with 8 bases between them. Germline-derived CDR1 and CDR2 are MNHEY and SMNVEV (reference sequence). The CDR3 DNA follows: TGTGCCAGCAGTTTACGTGAGGGCACTGAAGCTTTCTTT. Amino acids: CASSLREGTEAFF.